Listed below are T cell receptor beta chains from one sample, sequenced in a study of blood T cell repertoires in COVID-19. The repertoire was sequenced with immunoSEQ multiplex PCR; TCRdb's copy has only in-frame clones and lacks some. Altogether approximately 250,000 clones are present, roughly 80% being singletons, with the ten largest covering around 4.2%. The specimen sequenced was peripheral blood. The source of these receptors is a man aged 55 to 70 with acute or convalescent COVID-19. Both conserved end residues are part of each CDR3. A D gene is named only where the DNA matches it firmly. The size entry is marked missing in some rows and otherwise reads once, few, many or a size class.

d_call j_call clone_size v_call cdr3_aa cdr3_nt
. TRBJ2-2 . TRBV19 CASSPRQVVTGELFF TGTGCCAGTAGTCCGCGACAGGTTGTTACCGGGGAGCTGTTTTTT
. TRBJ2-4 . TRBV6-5 CASSFSGSIQYF TGTGCCAGCAGTTTCTCAGGGAGCATTCAGTACTTC
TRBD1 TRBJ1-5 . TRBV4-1 CASRVQGVGQPQHF TGCGCCAGCAGAGTACAGGGGGTAGGTCAGCCCCAGCATTTT
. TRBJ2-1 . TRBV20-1 CSASWGGIAYNEQFF TGCAGTGCTAGTTGGGGGGGCATAGCATACAATGAGCAGTTCTTC
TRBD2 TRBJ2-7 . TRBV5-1 CASSLVAGGGNEQYF TGCGCCAGCAGCTTGGTTGCGGGAGGCGGGAACGAGCAGTACTTC
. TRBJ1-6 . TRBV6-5 CASRLTDYNSPLHF TGTGCCAGCCGGCTTACAGACTATAATTCACCCCTCCACTTT
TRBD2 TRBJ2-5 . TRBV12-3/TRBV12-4 CASSFHGGETQYF TGTGCCAGCAGCTTCCACGGGGGGGAGACCCAGTACTTC
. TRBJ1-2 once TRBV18 CASSPSQGNGYGYTF TGTGCCAGCTCACCGTCGCAGGGGAATGGGTATGGCTACACCTTC
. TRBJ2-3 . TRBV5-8 CASSLWTGAQYF TGTGCCAGCAGCTTGTGGACGGGGGCGCAGTATTTT
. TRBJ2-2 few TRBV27 CASSPGWESGELFF TGTGCCAGCAGTCCGGGATGGGAAAGCGGGGAGCTGTTTTTT
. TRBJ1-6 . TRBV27 CASSPTGEIHNSPLHF TGTGCCAGCAGCCCGACGGGAGAAATACATAATTCACCCCTCCACTTT
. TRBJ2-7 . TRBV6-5 CASRTAYEQYF TGTGCCAGTAGGACAGCCTACGAGCAGTACTTC
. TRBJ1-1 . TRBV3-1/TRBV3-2 CASSQEGGLGAFF TGTGCCAGCAGCCAAGAAGGGGGATTAGGAGCTTTCTTT
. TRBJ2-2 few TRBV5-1 CASSLGGYSTGELFF TGCGCCAGCAGCTTGGGAGGGTATTCCACCGGGGAGCTGTTTTTT
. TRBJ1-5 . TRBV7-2 CASSPSGGRNQPQHF TGTGCCAGCAGCCCTAGCGGGGGACGGAATCAGCCCCAGCATTTT
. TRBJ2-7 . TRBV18 CASSPDTSREQYF TGTGCCAGCTCACCCGACACGTCTCGCGAGCAGTACTTC
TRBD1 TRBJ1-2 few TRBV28 CASSANEWGQYGYTF TGTGCCAGCAGTGCAAACGAGTGGGGACAGTATGGCTACACCTTC
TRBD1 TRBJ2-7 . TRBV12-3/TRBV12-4 CASRRTGTGEQYF TGTGCCAGCAGAAGGACAGGGACGGGCGAGCAGTACTTC
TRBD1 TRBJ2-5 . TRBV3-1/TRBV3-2 CASSQQQGARETQYF TGTGCCAGCAGCCAGCAGCAGGGGGCGCGAGAGACCCAGTACTTC
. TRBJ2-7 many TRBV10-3 CAIKGRQGGYEQYF TGTGCCATCAAGGGCCGACAGGGAGGCTACGAGCAGTACTTC
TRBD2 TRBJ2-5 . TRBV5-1 CASRPSGSPQETQYF TGCGCCAGCAGGCCAAGCGGGAGCCCCCAAGAGACCCAGTACTTC
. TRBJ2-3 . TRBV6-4 CASSTRGGDTQYF TGTGCCAGCAGTACAAGGGGCGGAGATACGCAGTATTTT
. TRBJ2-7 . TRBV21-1 CASSTGTGSRYEQYF TGTGCCAGCAGCACCGGGACAGGATCTCGCTACGAGCAGTACTTC
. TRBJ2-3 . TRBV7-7 CASSLGYSTDTQYF TGTGCTAGCAGCCTAGGCTATAGCACAGATACGCAGTATTTT
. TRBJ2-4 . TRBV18 CASSPPGAGNIQYF TGTGCCAGCTCACCCCCGGGCGCGGGAAACATTCAGTACTTC
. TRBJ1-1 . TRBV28 CASSTYSRGSTEAFF TGTGCCAGCAGTACCTACAGCAGGGGATCCACTGAAGCTTTCTTT
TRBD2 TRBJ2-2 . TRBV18 CASSPSTSLANTGELFF TGTGCCAGCTCACCGTCGACTAGCCTGGCGAACACCGGGGAGCTGTTTTTT
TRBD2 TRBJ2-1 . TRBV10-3 CAIRPGLAGGPSYNEQFF TGTGCCATCAGGCCGGGACTAGCGGGAGGGCCCTCCTACAATGAGCAGTTCTTC
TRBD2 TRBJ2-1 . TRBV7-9 CASSATSGYYNEQFF TGTGCCAGCAGCGCAACTAGCGGCTACTACAATGAGCAGTTCTTC
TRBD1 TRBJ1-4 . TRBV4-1 CASSYGQGREKLFF TGCGCCAGCAGTTATGGACAGGGGAGGGAAAAACTGTTTTTT
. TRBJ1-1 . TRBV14 CASSQAREGEAFF TGTGCCAGCAGCCAAGCCCGGGAGGGGGAAGCTTTCTTT
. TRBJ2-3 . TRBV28 CASSLTGSTDTQYF TGTGCCAGCAGTTTAACAGGCAGCACAGATACGCAGTATTTT
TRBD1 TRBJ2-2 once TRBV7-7 CASSPTGGESNGELFF TGTGCTAGCAGCCCTACAGGGGGCGAGTCGAACGGGGAGCTGTTTTTT
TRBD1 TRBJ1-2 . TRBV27 CASSLKGTASSIGYTF TGTGCCAGCAGTTTAAAGGGGACAGCCAGCTCGATAGGCTACACCTTC
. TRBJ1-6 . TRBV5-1 CASSLDGGPFGSPLHF TGCGCCAGCAGCTTGGATGGGGGCCCCTTCGGTTCACCCCTCCACTTT
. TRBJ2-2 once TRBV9 CASSVGTGPGAGELFF TGTGCCAGCAGCGTAGGAACGGGGCCGGGGGCCGGGGAGCTGTTTTTT
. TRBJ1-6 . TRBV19 CASSGGQHNSPLHF TGTGCCAGTAGTGGGGGACAACATAATTCACCCCTCCACTTT
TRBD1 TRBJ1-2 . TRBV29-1 CSVNRGYGYTF TGCAGCGTGAACAGGGGATATGGCTACACCTTC
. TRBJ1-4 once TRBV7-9 CASSLIGASEKLFF TGTGCCAGCAGCTTAATAGGGGCGAGTGAAAAACTGTTTTTT
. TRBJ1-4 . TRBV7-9 CASSSQAQGKLFF TGTGCCAGCAGCTCTCAAGCACAGGGAAAACTGTTTTTT
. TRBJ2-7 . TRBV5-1 CASSLRVSGMQGTYEQYF TGCGCCAGCAGCTTGAGGGTTTCGGGGATGCAGGGGACCTACGAGCAGTACTTC
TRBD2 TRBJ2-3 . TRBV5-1 CASSLGSSGTPDTQYF TGCGCCAGCAGCTTGGGGTCTAGCGGGACACCTGATACGCAGTATTTT
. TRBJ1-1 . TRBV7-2 CASSLAPTGLEAFF TGTGCCAGCAGCTTAGCCCCGACAGGACTCGAAGCTTTCTTT
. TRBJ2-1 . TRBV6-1 CASSEMGQRVDEQFF TGTGCCAGCAGTGAAATGGGACAAAGAGTGGATGAGCAGTTCTTC
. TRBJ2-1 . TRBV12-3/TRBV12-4 CASSSSGEQFF TGTGCCAGCAGCAGCTCGGGAGAGCAGTTCTTC
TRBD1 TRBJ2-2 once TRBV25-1 CASKGQGNTGELFF TGTGCCAGTAAGGGACAGGGAAACACCGGGGAGCTGTTTTTT
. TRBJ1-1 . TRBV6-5 CASSYTQGGTEAFF TGTGCCAGCAGTTACACACAGGGCGGGACTGAAGCTTTCTTT
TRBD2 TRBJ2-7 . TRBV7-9 CASSPSREGSEQYF TGTGCCAGCAGCCCGTCCCGGGAGGGGAGCGAGCAGTACTTC
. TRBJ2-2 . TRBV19 CASSIFSNTGELFF TGTGCCAGTAGTATCTTTTCGAACACCGGGGAGCTGTTTTTT